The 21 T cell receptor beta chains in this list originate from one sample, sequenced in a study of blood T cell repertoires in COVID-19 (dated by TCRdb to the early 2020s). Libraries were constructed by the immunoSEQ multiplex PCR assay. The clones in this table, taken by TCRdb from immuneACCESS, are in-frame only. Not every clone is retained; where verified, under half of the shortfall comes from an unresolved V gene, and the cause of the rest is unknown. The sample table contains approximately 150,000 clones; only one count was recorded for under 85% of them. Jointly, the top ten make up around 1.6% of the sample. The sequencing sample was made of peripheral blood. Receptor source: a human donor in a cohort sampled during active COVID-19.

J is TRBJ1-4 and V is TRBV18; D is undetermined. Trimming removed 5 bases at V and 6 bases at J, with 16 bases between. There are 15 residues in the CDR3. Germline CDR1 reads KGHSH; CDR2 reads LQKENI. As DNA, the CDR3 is TGTGCCAGCTCAATGGCCAGTACGAGGGATGAAAAACTGTTTTTT. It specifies CASSMASTRDEKLFF.

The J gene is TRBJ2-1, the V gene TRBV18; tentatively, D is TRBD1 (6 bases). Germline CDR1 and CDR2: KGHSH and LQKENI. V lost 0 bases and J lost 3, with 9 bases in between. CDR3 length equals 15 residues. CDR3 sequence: CASSPPQGLYNEQFF. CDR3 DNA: TGTGCCAGCTCACCACCGCAGGGGCTCTACAATGAGCAGTTCTTC.

DNA of the CDR3: TGTGCCAGCAGCGGGGGACAGTTCTCCATTAACACTGAAGCTTTCTTT. Translated: CASSGGQFSINTEAFF. The chain recombines TRBV7-9 with TRBJ1-1; TRBD1 aligns across 7 bases. In germline, CDR1 is SEHNR, CDR2 FQNEAQ (reference sequence). This CDR3 region has 16 residues. Unmatched junction bases numbered 11, after V lost 5 bases and J lost 2 bases.

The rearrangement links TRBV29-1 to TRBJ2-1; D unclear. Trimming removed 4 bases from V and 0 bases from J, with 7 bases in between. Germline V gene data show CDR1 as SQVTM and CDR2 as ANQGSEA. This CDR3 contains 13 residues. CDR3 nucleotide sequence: TGCAGCGTTGCGGAGAACTCCTACAATGAGCAGTTCTTC. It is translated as CSVAENSYNEQFF.

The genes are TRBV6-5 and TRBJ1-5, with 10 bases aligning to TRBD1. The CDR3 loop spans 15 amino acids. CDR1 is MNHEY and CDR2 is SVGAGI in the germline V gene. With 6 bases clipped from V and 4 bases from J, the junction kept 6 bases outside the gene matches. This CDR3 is CASSLGTGENQPQHF. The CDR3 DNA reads TGTGCCAGCAGCCTGGGGACAGGGGAGAATCAGCCCCAGCATTTT.

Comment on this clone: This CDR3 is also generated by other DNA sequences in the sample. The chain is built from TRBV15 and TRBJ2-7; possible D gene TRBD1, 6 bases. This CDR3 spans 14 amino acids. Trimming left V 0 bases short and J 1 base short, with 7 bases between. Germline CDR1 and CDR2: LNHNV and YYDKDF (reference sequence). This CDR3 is CATSRDQGSYEQYF. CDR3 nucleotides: TGTGCCACCAGCAGAGATCAGGGGTCCTACGAGCAGTACTTC.

The DNA of the CDR3 is TGTGCCATCAGTGAAGCGGGGAGGACCGGGGAGCTGTTTTTT. It is translated as CAISEAGRTGELFF. The J gene is TRBJ2-2, the V gene TRBV10-3; 7 nucleotides line up with TRBD2. CDR3 length: 14 amino acids. Germline V gene data show CDR1 as ENHRY and CDR2 as SYGVKD. V shed 3 bases and J 5 bases; nucleotides not matched to a gene: 3.

DNA for the CDR3: TGCGCCAGCAGCCCCCGACTAGCGTCGACCGGGGAGCTGTTTTTT. Its protein product is CASSPRLASTGELFF. This chain uses TRBV4-1 with TRBJ2-2; TRBD2 aligns across 8 bases. The CDR3 contains 15 residues. Germline-derived CDR1 and CDR2 are MGHRA and YSYEKL. Trimming cost V 4 bases and J 5 bases; bases outside gene matches: 6.

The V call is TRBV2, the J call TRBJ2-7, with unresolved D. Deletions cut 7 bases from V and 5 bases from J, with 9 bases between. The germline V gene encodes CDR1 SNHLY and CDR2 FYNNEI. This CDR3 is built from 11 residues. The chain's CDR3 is CASILTHEQYF. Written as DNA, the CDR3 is TGTGCCAGCATTCTAACCCACGAGCAGTACTTC.

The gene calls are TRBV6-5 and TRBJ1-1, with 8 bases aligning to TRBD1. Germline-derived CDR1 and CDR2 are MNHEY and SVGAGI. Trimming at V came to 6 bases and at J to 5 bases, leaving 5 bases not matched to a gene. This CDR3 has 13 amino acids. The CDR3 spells CASSQGARTEAFF. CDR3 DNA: TGTGCCAGCAGCCAGGGGGCGAGAACTGAAGCTTTCTTT.

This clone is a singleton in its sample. CDR3 sequence (DNA): TGTGCCAGCAGCTACACGGGACAGGGGGGCATCTGGTACTTC. This sequence encodes CASSYTGQGGIWYF. The V and J genes are TRBV6-5 and TRBJ2-4; 11 bases line up with TRBD1. V trimming: 6 bases; J trimming: 15 bases; junction bases outside the gene matches: 13. Germline-derived CDR1 and CDR2 are MNHEY and SVGAGI. CDR3 size: 14 residues.

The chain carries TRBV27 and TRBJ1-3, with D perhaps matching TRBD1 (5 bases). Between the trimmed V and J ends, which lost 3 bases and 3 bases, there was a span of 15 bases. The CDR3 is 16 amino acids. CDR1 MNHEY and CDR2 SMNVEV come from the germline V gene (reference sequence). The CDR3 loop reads CASSLTARAGGNTIYF. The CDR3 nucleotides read TGTGCCAGCAGTTTGACCGCCAGGGCAGGTGGAAACACCATATATTTT.

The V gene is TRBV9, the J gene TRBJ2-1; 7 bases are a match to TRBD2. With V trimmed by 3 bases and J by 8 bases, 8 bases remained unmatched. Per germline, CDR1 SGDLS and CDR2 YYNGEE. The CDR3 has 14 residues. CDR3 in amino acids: CASSGRLAVDEQFF. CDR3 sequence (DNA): TGTGCCAGCAGCGGCCGGCTAGCGGTCGATGAGCAGTTCTTC.

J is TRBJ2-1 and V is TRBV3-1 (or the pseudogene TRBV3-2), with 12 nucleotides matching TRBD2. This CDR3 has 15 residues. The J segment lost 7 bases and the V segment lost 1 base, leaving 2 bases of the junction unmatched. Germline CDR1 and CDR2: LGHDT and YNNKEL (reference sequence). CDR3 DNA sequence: TGTGCCAGCAGCCAAGGACTAGCGGGAGATAATGAGCAGTTCTTC. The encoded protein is CASSQGLAGDNEQFF.

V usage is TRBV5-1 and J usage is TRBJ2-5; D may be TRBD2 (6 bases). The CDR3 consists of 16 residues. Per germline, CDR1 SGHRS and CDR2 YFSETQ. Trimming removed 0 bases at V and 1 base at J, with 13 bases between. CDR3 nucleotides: TGCGCCAGCAGCTTGGGCGGCGGGACCTCCCAAGAGACCCAGTACTTC. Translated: CASSLGGGTSQETQYF. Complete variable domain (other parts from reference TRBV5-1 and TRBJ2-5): KAGVTQTPRYLIKTRGQQVTLSCSPISGHRSVSWYQQTPGQGLQFLFEYFSETQRNKGNFPGRFSGRQFSNSRSEMNVSTLELGDSALYLCASSLGGGTSQETQYFGPGTRLLVL.

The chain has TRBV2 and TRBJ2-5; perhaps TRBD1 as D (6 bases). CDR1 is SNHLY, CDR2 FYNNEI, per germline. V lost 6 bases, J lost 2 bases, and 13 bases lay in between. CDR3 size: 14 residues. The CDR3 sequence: CASRRTEKQETQYF. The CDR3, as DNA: TGTGCCAGCAGGAGGACAGAAAAGCAAGAGACCCAGTACTTC.

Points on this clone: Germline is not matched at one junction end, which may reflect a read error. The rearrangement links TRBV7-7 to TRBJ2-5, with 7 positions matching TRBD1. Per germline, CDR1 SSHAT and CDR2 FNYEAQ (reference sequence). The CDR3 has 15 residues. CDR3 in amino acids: CASSLAYRGQETQYF. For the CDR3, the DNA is TGTGCTAGCAGCTTAGCGTACAGGGGCCAAGAGACCCAGTACTTC.

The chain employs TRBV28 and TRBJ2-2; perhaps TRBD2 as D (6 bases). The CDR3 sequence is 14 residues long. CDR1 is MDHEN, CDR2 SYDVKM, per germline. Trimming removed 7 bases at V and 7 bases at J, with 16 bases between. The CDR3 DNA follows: TGTGCCAGCACCTACGGGGGAACGGGCGGGGAGCTGTTTTTT. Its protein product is CASTYGGTGGELFF.

CDR3 bases: TGCGCCAGCGGGGACTCAACCAATGAGCAGTTCTTC. Its translation: CASGDSTNEQFF. The V and J genes are TRBV5-1 and TRBJ2-1; possible D gene TRBD2, 6 bases. Germline values: CDR1 SGHRS, CDR2 YFSETQ. CDR3 size: 12 residues. V gave up 7 bases and J gave up 6 bases, with 11 bases separating them. Looking up the rest from reference TRBV5-1 and TRBJ2-1 gives the full variable domain: KAGVTQTPRYLIKTRGQQVTLSCSPISGHRSVSWYQQTPGQGLQFLFEYFSETQRNKGNFPGRFSGRQFSNSRSEMNVSTLELGDSALYLCASGDSTNEQFFGPGTRLTVL.

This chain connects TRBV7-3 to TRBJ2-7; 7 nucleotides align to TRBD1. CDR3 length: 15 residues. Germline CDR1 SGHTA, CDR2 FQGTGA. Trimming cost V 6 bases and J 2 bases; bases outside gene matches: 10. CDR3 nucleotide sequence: TGTGCCAGCAGTCAAGGACAGGCCTCAACCTACGAGCAGTACTTC. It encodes CASSQGQASTYEQYF.

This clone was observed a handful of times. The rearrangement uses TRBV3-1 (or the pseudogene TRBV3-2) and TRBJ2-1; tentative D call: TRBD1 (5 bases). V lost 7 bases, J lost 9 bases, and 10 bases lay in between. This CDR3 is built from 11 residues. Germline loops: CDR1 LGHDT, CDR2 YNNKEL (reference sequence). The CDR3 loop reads CASTNQGEQFF. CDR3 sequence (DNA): TGTGCCAGCACCAACCAGGGTGAGCAGTTCTTC.